What follows are 27 T cell receptor beta chains derived from one specimen sequenced in a study of shared clonotypes between healthy human individuals. CD45RO-negative cells were positively selected for CCR7, leaving out terminally differentiated effector memory CD45RA+ cells. Using immunoSEQ multiplex PCR, the repertoire was profiled, and TCRdb retains in-frame clones only, with some absent. The sample shows about 2.1 million clones, about 92% of them seen only once. Sample: naive CD8+ T cells from PBMCs. Receptor source: a man younger than 30 in good health. Some clones in this sample may be carry-over from other donors' samples.

This chain joins TRBV28 and TRBJ2-1; D is undetermined. The CDR3 has 14 residues. Germline assignment: CDR1 MDHEN and CDR2 SYDVKM. Trimming removed 5 bases at V and 7 bases at J, with 15 bases between. The chain's CDR3 is CASSHPPPNNEQFF. Written as DNA, the CDR3 is TGTGCCAGCAGTCACCCTCCGCCTAATAATGAGCAGTTCTTC.

As for this clone: In the same sample, other DNA sequences code for this CDR3. This chain links TRBV27 with TRBJ2-1; 7 nucleotides match TRBD1. V gave up 5 bases and J gave up 3 bases; unmatched junction bases: 1. The germline V gene has CDR1 MNHEY and CDR2 SMNVEV (reference sequence). There are 13 residues in the CDR3. The DNA for the CDR3 is TGTGCCAGCAGTAGGACAGGCTACAATGAGCAGTTCTTC. Amino acid sequence: CASSRTGYNEQFF.

The chain couples TRBV28 to TRBJ2-1; D remains unclear. This CDR3 has 11 residues. Germline V gives CDR1 MDHEN, CDR2 SYDVKM. Trimming took 3 bases from V and 8 from J, leaving 5 bases between them. The CDR3 nucleotides are TGTGCCAGCAGTTTGGCCGATGAGCAGTTCTTC. Its protein product is CASSLADEQFF.

The chain uses TRBV7-2 and TRBJ2-7; D is ambiguous. Trimming cost V 5 bases and J 3 bases, with 5 bases left between them. Germline values: CDR1 SGHTA, CDR2 FQGNSA. There are 11 residues in the CDR3. In nucleotides, the CDR3 is TGTGCCAGCAGCCTACACTACGAGCAGTACTTC. Its protein product is CASSLHYEQYF.

This sequence joins TRBV13 and TRBJ2-6; D is ambiguous. The CDR3 loop spans 12 amino acids. From germline, CDR1 is PRHDT and CDR2 FYEKMQ (reference sequence). Trimming removed 6 bases from V and 2 bases from J, with 2 bases in between. The CDR3 bases are TGTGCCAGCAGGGCTGGGGCCAACGTCCTGACTTTC. Protein product: CASRAGANVLTF.

The gene calls are TRBV5-1 and TRBJ1-5; D gene uncertain. The CDR3 contains 15 residues. Deletions cut 0 bases from V and 7 bases from J, with 14 bases between. Germline V CDR1 and CDR2: SGHRS, YFSETQ. As DNA, the CDR3 is TGCGCCAGCAGCTTGGGACCATTTGAAGGGCAGCCCCAGCATTTT. Translation gives CASSLGPFEGQPQHF. Filled out from reference TRBV5-1 and TRBJ1-5, the complete variable domain reads KAGVTQTPRYLIKTRGQQVTLSCSPISGHRSVSWYQQTPGQGLQFLFEYFSETQRNKGNFPGRFSGRQFSNSRSEMNVSTLELGDSALYLCASSLGPFEGQPQHFGDGTRLSIL.

The rearrangement uses TRBV5-6 and TRBJ1-1; D gene uncertain. Germline V lookup: CDR1 SGHDT, CDR2 YYEEEE. Trimming pared 0 bases from V and 6 bases from J, leaving 18 bases between. This CDR3 is built from 16 residues. In DNA form, the CDR3 reads TGTGCCAGCAGCTTGGAAAGGGTCTTGAGGGCATCTGAAGCTTTCTTT. Amino acid sequence: CASSLERVLRASEAFF.

A word on this clone: Other nucleotide sequences from this sample produce the same CDR3. The V call is TRBV11-2, the J call TRBJ2-7; no clear D. The CDR3 length is 12 residues. The V end was cut by 3 bases, the J end by 2 bases, with 5 bases between. Per the germline V gene, CDR1 is SGHAT and CDR2 is FQNNGV. The CDR3 DNA follows: TGTGCCAGCAGCTTGGCAGCCTACGAGCAGTACTTC. As protein: CASSLAAYEQYF.

V and J are TRBV14 and TRBJ2-7, with TRBD2 matching over 7 bases. CDR3 length: 15 residues. The germline gives CDR1 SGHDN, CDR2 FVKESK. The ends lost 7 bases at V and 3 bases at J; junction bases unmatched: 12. CDR3 sequence reads: CASTPGGSEGYEQYF. CDR3 DNA sequence: TGTGCCAGCACCCCCGGGGGGTCCGAAGGCTACGAGCAGTACTTC.

The chain joins TRBV28 to TRBJ2-1, with TRBD2 matching 13 bases. CDR1 and CDR2 from the germline V gene are MDHEN and SYDVKM. J lost 2 bases, V lost 6 bases, and 7 bases had no gene match. CDR3 length: 17 amino acids. The CDR3 bases are TGTGCCAGCAGCTTGCGACTAGCGGGGGGCCCCTACAATGAGCAGTTCTTC. Protein sequence: CASSLRLAGGPYNEQFF.

V and J are TRBV27 and TRBJ2-3; D gene uncertain. V was clipped by 7 bases and J by 6 bases, with 8 bases between them. From germline, CDR1 is MNHEY and CDR2 SMNVEV (reference sequence). The CDR3 runs 11 residues. The CDR3 coding sequence is TGTGCCAGCACCGAGTTGGATACGCAGTATTTT. Its protein product is CASTELDTQYF.

The chain uses TRBV7-9 and TRBJ2-2; tentatively, D is TRBD2 (6 bases). V was pared by 2 bases and J by 7 bases, with 17 bases between. The CDR3 loop spans 16 amino acids. The germline V gene encodes CDR1 SEHNR and CDR2 FQNEAQ (reference sequence). CDR3 coding DNA: TGTGCCAGCAGCTTACCTAGACTAGTTCTCGACGGGGAGCTGTTTTTT. Protein: CASSLPRLVLDGELFF.

J is TRBJ2-3 and V is TRBV4-1, with unresolved D. Trimming took off 1 base at V and 5 bases at J, with 7 bases between the two ends. CDR1 and CDR2 (germline): MGHRA, YSYEKL. The CDR3 is 13 residues long. The CDR3 region is CASSQVWEDTQYF. The CDR3 region has the DNA TGCGCCAGCAGCCAAGTCTGGGAAGATACGCAGTATTTT.

The rearrangement joins TRBV7-9 to TRBJ1-1; 7 bases line up with TRBD1. Unmatched junction bases numbered 7, after V lost 5 bases and J lost 7 bases. The CDR3 runs to 13 residues. Germline loops: CDR1 SEHNR, CDR2 FQNEAQ (reference sequence). This CDR3 reads CASSVRQGSEAFF. CDR3 nucleotide sequence: TGTGCCAGCAGCGTGAGACAGGGTAGTGAAGCTTTCTTT.

The rearrangement joins TRBV7-9 to TRBJ2-7; the D gene could be TRBD1 or TRBD2 (5 bases each). The CDR3 runs to 13 residues. The V gene lost 5 bases and the J gene lost 3 bases, with 11 bases spanning the gap. Germline CDR1 SEHNR, CDR2 FQNEAQ (reference sequence). This CDR3 reads CASSTGPNYEQYF. CDR3 DNA: TGTGCCAGCAGCACGGGACCAAACTACGAGCAGTACTTC.

With respect to this clone: This sample includes further DNA sequences coding for the same CDR3. The CDR3 reads CASSVGASNQPQHF. The CDR3 region has the DNA TGTGCCAGCAGCGTGGGAGCTAGCAATCAGCCCCAGCATTTT. The chain links TRBV9 to TRBJ1-5; D ambiguous. The CDR3 length is 14 residues. Germline V lookup: CDR1 SGDLS, CDR2 YYNGEE. V was pared by 2 bases and J by 0 bases, with 6 bases between.

This chain links TRBV11-2 with TRBJ2-2; weak D call: TRBD2 (6 bases). CDR1 and CDR2 (germline): SGHAT, FQNNGV. This CDR3 has 14 amino acids. Trimming stripped 8 bases from V and 0 bases from J, with 10 bases between. Here the CDR3 reads CASSGRTNTGELFF. CDR3 nucleotide sequence: TGTGCCAGCTCCGGGAGAACGAACACCGGGGAGCTGTTTTTT.

A note on this clone: Additional DNA sequences in this sample encode the identical CDR3. The genes are TRBV5-4 and TRBJ2-7; TRBD1 is a possible D gene (6 bases). Between the trimmed V and J ends, which lost 0 bases and 3 bases, there was a span of 7 bases. Germline lookup yields CDR1 SGHNT and CDR2 YYREEE (reference sequence). The CDR3 has 13 residues. The CDR3 DNA follows: TGTGCCAGCAGCTTGGACAGGGTCTACGAGCAGTACTTC. It codes for CASSLDRVYEQYF.

The V gene is TRBV15, the J gene TRBJ2-5; D might be TRBD1 (5 bases). Per germline, CDR1 LNHNV and CDR2 YYDKDF (reference sequence). Trimming pared 0 bases from V and 2 bases from J, leaving 16 bases between. CDR3 length: 17 residues. Written as DNA, the CDR3 is TGTGCCACCAGCAGAGATTTGGGGCAGACTCGACAAGAGACCCAGTACTTC. It translates to CATSRDLGQTRQETQYF.

The rearrangement uses TRBV6-1 and TRBJ2-7; D remains ambiguous. The CDR3 extends over 14 amino acids. The germline V gene has CDR1 MNHNS and CDR2 SASEGT. V dropped 3 bases and J dropped 3 bases, with 12 bases sitting between them. The chain's CDR3 is CASSELGPLYEQYF. The CDR3 nucleotides are TGTGCCAGCAGTGAGCTCGGACCCCTCTACGAGCAGTACTTC.

The V and J genes are TRBV7-9 and TRBJ1-1, with D unresolved. The germline gives CDR1 SEHNR, CDR2 FQNEAQ (reference sequence). Deletions cut 8 bases from V and 1 base from J, with 17 bases between. This CDR3 spans 15 amino acids. CDR3 bases: TGTGCCAGCCAAAATTGGGGTAGTGGGAACACTGAAGCTTTCTTT. Translation gives CASQNWGSGNTEAFF. The full variable domain, in which reference TRBV7-9 and TRBJ1-1 provide the parts outside the CDR3, is DTGVSQNPRHKITKRGQNVTFRCDPISEHNRLYWYRQTLGQGPEFLTYFQNEAQLEKSRLLSDRFSAERPKGSFSTLEIQRTEQGDSAMYLCASQNWGSGNTEAFFGQGTRLTVV.

The chain links TRBV27 to TRBJ2-2; tentatively, D is TRBD1 or TRBD2 (6 bases each). The CDR3 length is 14 residues. The V gene lost 5 bases and the J gene lost 8 bases, with 15 bases spanning the gap. CDR1 and CDR2 (germline): MNHEY, SMNVEV (reference sequence). CDR3 in amino acids: CASSILGGAGELFF. The CDR3 DNA follows: TGTGCCAGCAGTATACTGGGGGGCGCAGGGGAGCTGTTTTTT.

The chain employs TRBV6-1 and TRBJ2-7, with a weak D call TRBD1 (6 bases). V dropped 5 bases and J dropped 1 base, with 12 bases sitting between them. The germline V gene encodes CDR1 MNHNS and CDR2 SASEGT. CDR3 length equals 14 residues. The CDR3 coding sequence is TGTGCCAGCAGTCAGGGGACAAAATCCTACGAGCAGTACTTC. As protein: CASSQGTKSYEQYF.

V is TRBV7-9 and J is TRBJ2-7; 12 nucleotides line up with TRBD1. The V gene's germline CDR1 is SEHNR and CDR2 FQNEAQ (reference sequence). This CDR3 has 14 amino acids. J gave up 11 bases and V 5 bases, and 10 bases lay outside the gene matches. The CDR3 protein is CASSARDRGRLEYF. The CDR3 DNA reads TGTGCCAGCAGCGCCCGGGACAGGGGGCGCTTAGAGTACTTC.

The chain employs TRBV4-1 and TRBJ2-7; 7 nucleotides agree with TRBD1. The CDR3 length is 16 residues. V shed 4 bases and J 0 bases; nucleotides not matched to a gene: 9. Germline V CDR1 and CDR2: MGHRA, YSYEKL. CDR3 protein: CASSPLRGQSSYEQYF. For the CDR3, the DNA is TGCGCCAGCAGCCCCCTCAGGGGACAGTCCTCCTACGAGCAGTACTTC.

The genes are TRBV9 and TRBJ2-7, with D tentatively TRBD1 (6 bases). The germline V and J ends were trimmed by 0 bases and 3 bases, with 16 bases remaining between them. Germline lookup yields CDR1 SGDLS and CDR2 YYNGEE. CDR3 size: 16 residues. CDR3 loop: CASSVVPSGQFYEQYF. DNA for the CDR3: TGTGCCAGCAGCGTAGTACCCTCGGGACAATTCTACGAGCAGTACTTC.

Only one count was recorded for this clone. This chain joins TRBV4-3 and TRBJ2-1; D may match TRBD1 or TRBD2 (5 bases each). The germline V gene encodes CDR1 LGHNA and CDR2 YSLEER. The CDR3 runs 15 residues. V dropped 4 bases and J dropped 1 base, with 11 bases sitting between them. The CDR3 spells CASSPLAGSYNEQFF. CDR3 nucleotides: TGCGCCAGCAGCCCCCTAGCAGGGTCCTACAATGAGCAGTTCTTC.